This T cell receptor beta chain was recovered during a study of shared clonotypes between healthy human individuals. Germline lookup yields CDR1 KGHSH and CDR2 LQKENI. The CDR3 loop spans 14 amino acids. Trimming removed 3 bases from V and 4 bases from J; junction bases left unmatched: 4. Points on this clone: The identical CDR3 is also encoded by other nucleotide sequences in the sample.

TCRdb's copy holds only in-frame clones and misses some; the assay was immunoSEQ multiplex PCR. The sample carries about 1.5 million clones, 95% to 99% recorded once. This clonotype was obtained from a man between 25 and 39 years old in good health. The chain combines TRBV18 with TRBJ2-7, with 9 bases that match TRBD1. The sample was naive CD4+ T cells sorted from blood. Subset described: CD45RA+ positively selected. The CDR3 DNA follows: TGTGCCAGCTCACCTAGGACAGGGGTATACGAGCAGTACTTC. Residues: CASSPRTGVYEQYF.